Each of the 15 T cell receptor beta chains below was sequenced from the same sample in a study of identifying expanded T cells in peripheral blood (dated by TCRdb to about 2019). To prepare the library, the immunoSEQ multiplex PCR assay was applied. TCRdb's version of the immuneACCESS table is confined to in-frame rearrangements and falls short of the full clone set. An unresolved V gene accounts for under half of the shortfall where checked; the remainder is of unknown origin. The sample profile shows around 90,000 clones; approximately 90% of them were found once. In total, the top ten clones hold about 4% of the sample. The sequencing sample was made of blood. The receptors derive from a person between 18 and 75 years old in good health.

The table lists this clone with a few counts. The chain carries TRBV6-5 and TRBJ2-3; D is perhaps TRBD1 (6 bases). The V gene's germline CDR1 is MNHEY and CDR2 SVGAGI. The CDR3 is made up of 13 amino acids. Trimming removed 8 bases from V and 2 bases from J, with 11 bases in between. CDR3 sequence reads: CASGRDNTDTQYF. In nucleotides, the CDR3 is TGTGCCAGCGGTCGGGACAACACAGATACGCAGTATTTT.

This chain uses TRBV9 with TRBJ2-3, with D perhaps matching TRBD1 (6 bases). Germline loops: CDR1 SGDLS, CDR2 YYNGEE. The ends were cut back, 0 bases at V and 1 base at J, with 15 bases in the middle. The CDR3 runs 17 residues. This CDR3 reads CASSVDGDIYRTDTQYF. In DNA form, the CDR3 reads TGTGCCAGCAGCGTAGATGGGGACATCTACCGCACAGATACGCAGTATTTT.

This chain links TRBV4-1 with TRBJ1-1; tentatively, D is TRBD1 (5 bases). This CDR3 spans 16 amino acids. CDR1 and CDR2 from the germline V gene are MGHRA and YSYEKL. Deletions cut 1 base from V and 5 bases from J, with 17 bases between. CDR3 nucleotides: TGCGCCAGCAGCCAAGGGCCCGGGACTTTGATAACTGAAGCTTTCTTT. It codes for CASSQGPGTLITEAFF.

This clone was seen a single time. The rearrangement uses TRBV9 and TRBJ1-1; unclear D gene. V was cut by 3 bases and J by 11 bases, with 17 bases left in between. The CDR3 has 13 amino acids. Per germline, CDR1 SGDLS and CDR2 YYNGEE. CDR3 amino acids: CASSGGLRQTAFF. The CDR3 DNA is TGTGCCAGCAGCGGAGGGTTGCGTCAAACGGCTTTCTTT.

CDR3 bases: TGTGCCAGCAGCCCACGGACAGGGCCTGGCACAGATACGCAGTATTTT. Its translation: CASSPRTGPGTDTQYF. The J gene is TRBJ2-3, the V gene TRBV9, with TRBD1 matching 8 bases. Germline lookup yields CDR1 SGDLS and CDR2 YYNGEE. V shed 4 bases and J 1 base; nucleotides not matched to a gene: 8. The CDR3 sequence is 16 residues long.

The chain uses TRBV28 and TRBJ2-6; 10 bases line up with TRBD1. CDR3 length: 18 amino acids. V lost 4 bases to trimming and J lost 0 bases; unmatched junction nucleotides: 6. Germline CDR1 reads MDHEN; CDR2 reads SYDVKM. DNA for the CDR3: TGTGCCAGCAGTTGGACCGGGACAGGGGTCTCTGGGGCCAACGTCCTGACTTTC. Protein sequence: CASSWTGTGVSGANVLTF.

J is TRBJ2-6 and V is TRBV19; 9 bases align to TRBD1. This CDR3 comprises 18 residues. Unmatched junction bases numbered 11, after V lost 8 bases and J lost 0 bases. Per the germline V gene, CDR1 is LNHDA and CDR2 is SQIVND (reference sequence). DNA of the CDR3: TGTGCCAGTCAGGAACCGGGACAGGGAACCTCTGGGGCCAACGTCCTGACTTTC. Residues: CASQEPGQGTSGANVLTF.

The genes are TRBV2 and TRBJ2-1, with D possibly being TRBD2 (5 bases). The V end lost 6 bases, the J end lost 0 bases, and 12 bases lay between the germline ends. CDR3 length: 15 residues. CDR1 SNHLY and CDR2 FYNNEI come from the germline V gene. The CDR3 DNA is TGTGCCAGCAGGGAGACCAGCGGCTCCTACAATGAGCAGTTCTTC. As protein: CASRETSGSYNEQFF.

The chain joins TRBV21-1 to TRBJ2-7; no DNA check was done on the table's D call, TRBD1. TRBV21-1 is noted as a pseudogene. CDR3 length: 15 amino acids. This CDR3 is CASSKTQSPSYEQYF. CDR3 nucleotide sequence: TGTGCCAGCAGCAAGACACAGTCCCCCTCCTACGAGCAGTACTTC.

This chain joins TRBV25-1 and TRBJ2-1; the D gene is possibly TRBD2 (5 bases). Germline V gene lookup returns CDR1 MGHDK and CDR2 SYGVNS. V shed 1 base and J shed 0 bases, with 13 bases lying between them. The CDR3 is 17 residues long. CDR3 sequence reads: CASSESDSTHSYNEQFF. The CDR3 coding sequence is TGTGCCAGCAGTGAATCGGACTCAACCCACTCCTACAATGAGCAGTTCTTC.

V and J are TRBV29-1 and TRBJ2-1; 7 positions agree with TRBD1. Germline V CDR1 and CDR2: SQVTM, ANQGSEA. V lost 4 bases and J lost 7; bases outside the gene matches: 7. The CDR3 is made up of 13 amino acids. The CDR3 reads CSVGRQGRNEQFF. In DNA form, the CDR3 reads TGCAGCGTTGGTAGACAGGGTAGGAATGAGCAGTTCTTC.

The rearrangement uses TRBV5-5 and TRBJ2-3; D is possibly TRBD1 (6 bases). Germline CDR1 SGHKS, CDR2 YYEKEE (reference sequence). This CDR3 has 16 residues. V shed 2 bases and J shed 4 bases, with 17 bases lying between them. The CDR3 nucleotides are TGTGCCAGCAGCTTATTGTGGCAGGGGCTGGCAGATACGCAGTATTTT. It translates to CASSLLWQGLADTQYF.

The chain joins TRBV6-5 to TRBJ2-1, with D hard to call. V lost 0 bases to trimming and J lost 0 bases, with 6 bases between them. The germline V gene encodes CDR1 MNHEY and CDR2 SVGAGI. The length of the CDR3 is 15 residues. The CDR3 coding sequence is TGTGCCAGCAGTTACTCGGGCGCCTCCTACAATGAGCAGTTCTTC. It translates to CASSYSGASYNEQFF.

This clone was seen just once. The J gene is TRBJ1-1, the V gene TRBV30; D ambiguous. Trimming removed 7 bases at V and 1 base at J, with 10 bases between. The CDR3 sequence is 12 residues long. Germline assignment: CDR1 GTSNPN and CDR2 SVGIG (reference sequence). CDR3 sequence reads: CASYWRNTEAFF. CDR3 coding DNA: TGTGCCTCCTATTGGCGGAACACTGAAGCTTTCTTT.

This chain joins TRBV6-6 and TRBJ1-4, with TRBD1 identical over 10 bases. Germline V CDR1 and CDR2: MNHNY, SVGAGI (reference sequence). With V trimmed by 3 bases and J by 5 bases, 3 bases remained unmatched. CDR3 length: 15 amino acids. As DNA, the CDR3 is TGTGCCAGCAGTTATCAGGGACAGGGGAATGAAAAACTGTTTTTT. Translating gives CASSYQGQGNEKLFF.